These 20 T cell receptor beta chains were all obtained from the same sample, sequenced in a study of blood T cell repertoires in COVID-19. Measured with immunoSEQ multiplex PCR; TCRdb has only the in-frame clones, and not every one. The table includes around 89,000 clones, roughly 87% detected once. Sequenced material: peripheral blood. Receptors were obtained from a man aged 50 to 59 with acute or convalescent COVID-19.

Only one count was recorded for this clone. This chain joins TRBV5-4 and TRBJ2-5; 8 bases are shared with TRBD2. CDR3 length: 16 residues. Per germline, CDR1 SGHNT and CDR2 YYREEE (reference sequence). V was pared by 0 bases and J by 1 base, with 5 bases of the junction left unmatched. CDR3 bases: TGTGCCAGCAGCTTGGCAGCGGGGGCGGTCCAAGAGACCCAGTACTTC. It is translated as CASSLAAGAVQETQYF.

In DNA, the CDR3 is TGTGCCAGCTCCCGGGACAGGGATATATTCGGGACTGAAGCTTTCTTT. Protein: CASSRDRDIFGTEAFF. The chain uses TRBV18 and TRBJ1-1; 9 bases fit TRBD1. V lost 6 bases and J lost 5; bases outside the gene matches: 13. Germline loops: CDR1 KGHSH, CDR2 LQKENI. There are 16 residues in the CDR3.

V is TRBV5-1 and J is TRBJ2-2; 8 nucleotides match TRBD2. CDR3 length equals 19 residues. Losses at the gene ends were 4 bases for V and 0 bases for J; bases not matched to a gene: 14. CDR1 and CDR2 (germline): SGHRS, YFSETQ. The CDR3 nucleotides are TGCGCCAGCAGCGCGACCGGACTAGCCGACCTTACGAACACCGGGGAGCTGTTTTTT. Translation gives CASSATGLADLTNTGELFF.

J is TRBJ2-7 and V is TRBV19; D might be TRBD2 (5 bases). The CDR3 contains 11 residues. In germline, CDR1 is LNHDA, CDR2 SQIVND (reference sequence). The CDR3 loop is CLALAGGEQYV. In DNA form, the CDR3 reads TGTCTTGCCTTGGCGGGCGGGGAGCAGTACGTC.

This clone was counted a single time. J is TRBJ1-5 and V is TRBV3-1 (or the pseudogene TRBV3-2), with D possibly matching TRBD1 (6 bases). This CDR3 has 15 residues. V lost 1 base to trimming and J lost 6 bases, with 13 bases between them. Germline V gene data show CDR1 as LGHDT and CDR2 as YNNKEL (reference sequence). CDR3 in DNA: TGTGCCAGCAGCCAAGGCCCACAGGGCGCTCAGCCCCAGCATTTT. Translated: CASSQGPQGAQPQHF.

J is TRBJ2-5 and V is TRBV5-6, with 10 nucleotides matching TRBD2. V lost 4 bases, J lost 9 bases, and 9 bases stayed unmatched. The CDR3 consists of 14 residues. CDR1 and CDR2 (germline): SGHDT, YYEEEE. CDR3 protein: CASSPRLAGLSQYF. DNA of the CDR3: TGTGCCAGCAGCCCAAGACTAGCGGGTCTTTCCCAGTACTTC.

This clone has only one observation. The chain has TRBV5-1 and TRBJ1-4, with D tentatively TRBD1 (6 bases). Germline CDR1 SGHRS, CDR2 YFSETQ. The CDR3 is 15 amino acids. V lost 4 bases, J lost 5 bases, and 15 bases lay in between. The CDR3 sequence is CASSVGIQGNEKLFF. In DNA form, the CDR3 reads TGCGCCAGCAGCGTGGGAATACAGGGAAATGAAAAACTGTTTTTT.

The chain is built from TRBV19 and TRBJ1-2, with 8 positions matching TRBD1. Trimming cost V 10 bases and J 7 bases; bases outside gene matches: 11. Germline V lookup: CDR1 LNHDA, CDR2 SQIVND (reference sequence). CDR3 length: 13 amino acids. The CDR3 coding sequence is TGTGCCATTGGGGAGGCAGGGGGCCTTGGCTACACCTTC. It specifies CAIGEAGGLGYTF.

The chain links TRBV14 to TRBJ1-1, with 11 bases matching TRBD1. The germline V gene has CDR1 SGHDN and CDR2 FVKESK. V lost 3 bases and J lost 11; bases outside the gene matches: 11. This CDR3 has 15 residues. The CDR3 DNA reads as TGTGCCAGCAGCCACCGGGCGGGGACAGGGGGTAATGCTTTCTTT. Encoded protein: CASSHRAGTGGNAFF.

The CDR3 DNA follows: TGTGCCAGCAGAGACCCGGGGACTGAAGCTTTCTTT. Its protein product is CASRDPGTEAFF. This chain uses TRBV3-1 (or the pseudogene TRBV3-2) with TRBJ1-1; D remains unclear. The V gene's germline CDR1 is LGHDT and CDR2 YNNKEL (reference sequence). V was pared by 6 bases and J by 5 bases, with 10 bases between. The CDR3 spans 12 residues.

This clone was recorded once. The CDR3 DNA follows: TGTGCCAGCAGCACGCTAGCGGGTCCAACCTACGAGCAGTACTTC. Its protein is CASSTLAGPTYEQYF. V gene TRBV9 combines with J gene TRBJ2-7, with 8 positions matching TRBD2. Germline CDR1 SGDLS, CDR2 YYNGEE. V trimming: 4 bases; J trimming: 2 bases; junction bases outside the gene matches: 8. The CDR3 is made up of 15 amino acids.

V usage is TRBV30 and J usage is TRBJ1-6; 7 nucleotides agree with TRBD1. Trimming took 4 bases from V and 13 from J; bases not matched to a gene: 13. Germline V gene sequence: CDR1 GTSNPN, CDR2 SVGIG (reference sequence). The CDR3 is 14 residues long. The CDR3 DNA reads TGTGCCTGGACTGTAGGTGGGGGACAGATTCCCCTCCACTTT. It codes for CAWTVGGGQIPLHF.

Only a few counts were recorded for this clone. The rearrangement uses TRBV3-1 (or the pseudogene TRBV3-2) and TRBJ1-2; no clear D gene. The germline V and J ends were trimmed by 0 bases and 12 bases, with 14 bases remaining between them. In germline, CDR1 is LGHDT, CDR2 YNNKEL (reference sequence). The CDR3 totals 13 residues. CDR3 residues: CASSQDLVRPDTF. CDR3 nucleotides: TGTGCCAGCAGCCAAGATTTGGTCAGGCCCGACACCTTC.

The V call is TRBV18, the J call TRBJ1-5, with no clear D. V was shortened by 3 bases and J by 10 bases, with 13 bases between the two germline ends. Germline V lookup: CDR1 KGHSH, CDR2 LQKENI. This CDR3 region has 13 residues. The CDR3 loop reads CASSPTSPGPQHF. DNA of the CDR3: TGTGCCAGCTCACCGACTTCTCCTGGACCCCAGCATTTT.

The chain links TRBV7-8 to TRBJ1-6; the D is unclear. The CDR3 extends over 13 amino acids. CDR1 is SGHVS, CDR2 FQNEAQ, per germline. V lost 5 bases and J 8 bases, leaving 10 bases between the germline ends. Here the CDR3 reads CASSTLGDSPLHF. CDR3 nucleotides: TGTGCCAGCAGCACCTTAGGAGATTCACCCCTCCACTTT.

V gene TRBV9 combines with J gene TRBJ1-2; 8 positions match TRBD1. Germline values: CDR1 SGDLS, CDR2 YYNGEE. This CDR3 is built from 15 residues. Unmatched junction bases numbered 13, after V lost 4 bases and J lost 8 bases. The CDR3 DNA follows: TGTGCCAGCAGCCCAATGGGGCAGGGGGCGCGCGGCTACACCTTC. This encodes CASSPMGQGARGYTF. The variable domain in full, with the rest retrieved from reference TRBV9 and TRBJ1-2, is DSGVTQTPKHLITATGQRVTLRCSPRSGDLSVYWYQQSLDQGLQFLIQYYNGEERAKGNILERFSAQQFPDLHSELNLSSLELGDSALYFCASSPMGQGARGYTFGSGTRLTVV.

CDR3 residues: CASSIWTGDLLLAKNIQYF. For the CDR3, the DNA is TGTGCCAGCAGCATTTGGACAGGCGATCTTCTATTAGCCAAAAACATTCAGTACTTC. The chain joins TRBV21-1 to TRBJ2-4; the D call TRBD1 from the table was never checked on the DNA. TRBV21-1 is a known pseudogene. This CDR3 is 19 amino acids long.

J is TRBJ1-1 and V is TRBV7-2; TRBD1 matches at 9 bases. The CDR3 covers 15 residues. J gave up 6 bases and V 6 bases, and 11 bases lay outside the gene matches. The germline V gene encodes CDR1 SGHTA and CDR2 FQGNSA. The CDR3 nucleotides are TGTGCCAGCAGTTCTTTCGGGGGACAGGGTGCTGAAGCTTTCTTT. Protein product: CASSSFGGQGAEAFF. The full variable domain, rest sourced from reference TRBV7-2 and TRBJ1-1, is GAGVSQSPSNKVTEKGKDVELRCDPISGHTALYWYRQSLGQGLEFLIYFQGNSAPDKSGLPSDRFSAERTGGSVSTLTIQRTQQEDSAVYLCASSSFGGQGAEAFFGQGTRLTVV.

CDR3 coding DNA: TGTGCCAGCAGCCAAGACTTCGCCAGAGGCTCTGGGGCCAACGTCCTGACTTTC. As protein: CASSQDFARGSGANVLTF. The gene calls are TRBV4-2 and TRBJ2-6; D gene unclear. CDR3 length: 18 amino acids. Germline CDR1 LGHNA, CDR2 YNFKEQ. V dropped 0 bases and J dropped 0 bases, with 12 bases sitting between them.

The chain combines TRBV2 with TRBJ1-2; tentatively, D is TRBD1 (5 bases). Trimming took off 1 base at V and 0 bases at J, with 9 bases between the two ends. The CDR3 contains 15 residues. Germline V gene lookup returns CDR1 SNHLY and CDR2 FYNNEI. The CDR3 loop reads CASSEGVRANYGYTF. The CDR3 DNA follows: TGTGCCAGCAGTGAAGGGGTCAGGGCTAACTATGGCTACACCTTC. Full variable domain (missing parts from reference TRBV2 and TRBJ1-2): EPEVTQTPSHQVTQMGQEVILRCVPISNHLYFYWYRQILGQKVEFLVSFYNNEISEKSEIFDDQFSVERPDGSNFTLKIRSTKLEDSAMYFCASSEGVRANYGYTFGSGTRLTVV.